This is a list of T cell receptor beta chains from one sample in a study of T cells in Graves' hyperthyroidism and ophthalmopathy. TCRdb itself ran the multiplex PCR reads through MiXCR, one entry per CDR3 protein. The data contain under 550,000 distinct CDR3 sequences, roughly an eighth of them singletons. The sequencing sample was made of blood. Source of these receptors: a young woman with Graves' hyperthyroidism. Both conserved end residues are trimmed from each CDR3.

TRBV11-2,TRBJ2-5,ASSLVGRWGGQETQY
TRBV7-3,TRBJ2-1,ASSPRGGQLGSGIPYNEQF
TRBV5-1,TRBJ1-1,ASSLAPANTEAF
TRBV30,TRBJ1-1,AWNGAATEAF
TRBV6-1,TRBJ2-1,ASARAGGAHNEQF
TRBV6-2/TRBV6-3,TRBJ2-2,ASDRAGGAGELF
TRBV4-3,TRBJ2-3,ASSQDRPGGSNSDTQY
TRBV5-1,TRBJ2-1,ASSLDMGVSYNEQF
TRBV7-9,TRBJ1-1,ASSARDGNTEAF
TRBV7-9,TRBJ2-7,ASSREPTGNEQY
TRBV19,TRBJ1-5,ASGDQNSNQPQH
TRBV18,TRBJ2-7,ASSSRDRNYEQY
TRBV30,TRBJ1-1,AWSVPGKVNTEAF
TRBV5-1,TRBJ1-2,ASSLNRQGDGYT
TRBV6-1,TRBJ2-3,ASRPAGGTQY
TRBV2,TRBJ2-3,ASSPRLAGTDTQY
TRBV28,TRBJ2-5,ASSLGQGLETQY